The 12 T cell receptor beta chains reported below all come from one sample, sequenced in a study of cytomegalovirus exposure and HLA in healthy donors. The PCR made use of 60 Vbeta and 13 Jbeta primers. TCRdb's copy holds only in-frame clones and misses some; the assay was immunoSEQ multiplex PCR. This sample has some 110,000 clones; around 63% occur once, and the top ten carry 3.2%. Sequencing was performed on PBMCs. These receptors came from a young man in good health and CMV-seronegative.

This chain links TRBV7-8 with TRBJ1-2; D gene unclear. The CDR3 is 13 amino acids. V was trimmed by 5 bases and J by 4 bases, leaving 11 bases between them. Germline V lookup: CDR1 SGHVS, CDR2 FQNEAQ. CDR3 DNA sequence: TGTGCCAGCAGCCCGACACAATCCTATGGCTACACCTTC. Translated: CASSPTQSYGYTF.

V usage is TRBV18 and J usage is TRBJ2-7; 7 bases are a match to TRBD2. This CDR3 is built from 17 residues. Germline CDR1 and CDR2: KGHSH and LQKENI. Unmatched junction bases numbered 14, after V lost 3 bases and J lost 3 bases. The CDR3 spells CASSPTGSSGMYYEQYF. The CDR3 DNA reads TGTGCCAGCTCACCCACGGGTAGCAGCGGGATGTACTACGAGCAGTACTTC.

This clone has more than one count but fewer than ten. CDR3 loop: CAWSVGQGRETQYF. Written as DNA, the CDR3 is TGTGCCTGGAGTGTCGGTCAGGGAAGGGAGACCCAGTACTTC. This rearrangement joins TRBV30 to TRBJ2-5; D perhaps matches TRBD1 (5 bases). Trimming removed 0 bases from V and 5 bases from J, with 13 bases in between. There are 14 residues in the CDR3. Germline V gene data show CDR1 as GTSNPN and CDR2 as SVGIG (reference sequence).

This clone was observed a few times. The rearrangement uses TRBV28 and TRBJ2-1, with 14 nucleotides matching TRBD2. CDR3 length equals 15 residues. J gave up 6 bases and V 6 bases, and 4 bases lay outside the gene matches. Germline values: CDR1 MDHEN, CDR2 SYDVKM. The CDR3 DNA is TGTGCCAGCAGCCCCGGGACTAGCGGGGGCAATGAGCAGTTCTTC. It specifies CASSPGTSGGNEQFF.

The chain employs TRBV10-2 and TRBJ2-2; TRBD1 might be the D (5 bases). There are 14 residues in the CDR3. The germline V gene has CDR1 WSHSY and CDR2 SAAADI. The V end was cut by 4 bases, the J end by 4 bases, with 10 bases between. CDR3 nucleotide sequence: TGCGCCAGCAGTGGGACAAGCCTCACCGGGGAGCTGTTTTTT. Translating gives CASSGTSLTGELFF.

This clone was counted once. The V gene is TRBV30, the J gene TRBJ2-3; the D is unclear. The CDR3 loop spans 11 amino acids. V lost 5 bases, J lost 5 bases, and 8 bases lay in between. Per germline, CDR1 GTSNPN and CDR2 SVGIG (reference sequence). The CDR3 sequence: CAWGPVDTQYF. The CDR3 coding sequence is TGTGCCTGGGGGCCCGTAGATACGCAGTATTTT.

This clone has only one observation. The CDR3 region has the DNA TGTGCCAGCAGTTTGGGCGGGAGCAGTTCCCACGAGCAGTACTTC. Its translation: CASSLGGSSSHEQYF. This rearrangement joins TRBV28 to TRBJ2-7, with 7 bases fitting TRBD2. The germline V gene encodes CDR1 MDHEN and CDR2 SYDVKM. V gave up 3 bases and J gave up 5 bases; unmatched junction bases: 10. This CDR3 is built from 15 residues.

This chain connects TRBV10-3 to TRBJ1-4; 8 nucleotides line up with TRBD1. CDR1 and CDR2 from the germline V gene are ENHRY and SYGVKD. V shed 10 bases and J 9 bases; nucleotides not matched to a gene: 10. This CDR3 has 13 residues. Written as DNA, the CDR3 is TGTGCCACCCGGGGACAGGAAAGGAAAAAACTGTTTTTT. Translating it yields CATRGQERKKLFF.

Only one count was recorded for this clone. The rearrangement joins TRBV18 to TRBJ2-7; TRBD1 matches at 8 bases. The CDR3 sequence is 15 residues long. CDR1 KGHSH and CDR2 LQKENI come from the germline V gene. Unmatched junction bases numbered 4, after V lost 0 bases and J lost 3 bases. The CDR3 sequence: CASSPPGTGVYEQYF. CDR3 in DNA: TGTGCCAGCTCACCACCCGGGACAGGAGTCTACGAGCAGTACTTC.

In this sample, this clone turned up a few times. V and J are TRBV19 and TRBJ1-2; D remains unclear. Trimming left V 3 bases short and J 7 bases short, with 15 bases between. This CDR3 spans 14 amino acids. From germline, CDR1 is LNHDA and CDR2 SQIVND (reference sequence). CDR3 sequence: CASSIGLTQLGYTF. DNA for the CDR3: TGTGCCAGTAGTATTGGACTAACCCAACTTGGCTACACCTTC. The full variable domain, with the rest looked up from reference TRBV19 and TRBJ1-2, is DGGITQSPKYLFRKEGQNVTLSCEQNLNHDAMYWYRQDPGQGLRLIYYSQIVNDFQKGDIAEGYSVSREKKESFPLTVTSAQKNPTAFYLCASSIGLTQLGYTFGSGTRLTVV.

V and J are TRBV2 and TRBJ2-3, with 10 bases lining up with TRBD1. The CDR3 is 15 amino acids. CDR1 and CDR2 (germline): SNHLY, FYNNEI. Trimming removed 4 bases from V and 4 bases from J; junction bases left unmatched: 5. CDR3 sequence (DNA): TGTGCCAGCAGTGGGGACAGGGGTGCCGCAGATACGCAGTATTTT. Translating gives CASSGDRGAADTQYF.

This sequence joins TRBV5-1 and TRBJ2-1, with TRBD2 identical over 11 bases. The CDR3 consists of 15 residues. CDR1 SGHRS and CDR2 YFSETQ come from the germline V gene. Trimming removed 3 bases from V and 5 bases from J; junction bases left unmatched: 4. CDR3 residues: CASSSSGRRDNEQFF. DNA of the CDR3: TGCGCCAGCAGCTCTAGCGGGAGGAGGGACAATGAGCAGTTCTTC.